What follows is one T cell receptor (beta chain) and its context. This record belongs to a study of blood T cell repertoires in COVID-19. Turning to the study itself: Samples taken during acute and convalescent COVID-19 were collected in the United States, Italy and Spain. Nucleic acid was either cDNA or gDNA, and it came from T cells, B-cell-depleted T cells, or PBMCs.

There are 17 residues in the CDR3. Looked up from germline, CDR1 is SEHNR and CDR2 is FQNEAQ (reference sequence). J gave up 4 bases and V 3 bases, and 7 bases lay outside the gene matches. Here immunoSEQ multiplex PCR was the method, and the copy in TCRdb shows in-frame clones only, minus some. In the table there are 150,000 or so clones, about 87% of which are singletons. This chain joins TRBV7-9 and TRBJ2-1; 12 bases agree with TRBD2. The clonotype comes from a man in his 60s with acute or convalescent COVID-19. The material sequenced was peripheral blood. CDR3 DNA sequence: TGTGCCAGCAGCTTCCCCTTGGGACTAGCGGGTTACAATGAGCAGTTCTTC. Translation: CASSFPLGLAGYNEQFF.